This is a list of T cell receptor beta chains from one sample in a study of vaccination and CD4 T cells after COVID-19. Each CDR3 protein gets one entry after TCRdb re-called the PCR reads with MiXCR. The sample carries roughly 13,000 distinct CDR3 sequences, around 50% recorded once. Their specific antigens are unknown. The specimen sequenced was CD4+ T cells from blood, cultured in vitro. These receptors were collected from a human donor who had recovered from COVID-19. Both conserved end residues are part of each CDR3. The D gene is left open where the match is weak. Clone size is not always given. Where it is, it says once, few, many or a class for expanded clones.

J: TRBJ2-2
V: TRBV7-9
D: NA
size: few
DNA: TGTGCCAGCAGCTTAACCCCTATCGCGAACACCGGGGAGCTGTTTTTT
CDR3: CASSLTPIANTGELFF

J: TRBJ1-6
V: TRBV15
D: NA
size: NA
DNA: TGTGCCACCAGCCCAGGGAGGTTGAACAATTCACCCCTCCACTTT
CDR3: CATSPGRLNNSPLHF

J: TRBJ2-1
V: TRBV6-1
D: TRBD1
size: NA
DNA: TGTGCCAGCAGTGAAGCAACCGGGACAGGGTTTAATGAGCAGTTCTTC
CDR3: CASSEATGTGFNEQFF

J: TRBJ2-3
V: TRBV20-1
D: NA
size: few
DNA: TGCAGTGCGAGAGGGGAAGATACGCAGTATTTT
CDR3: CSARGEDTQYF

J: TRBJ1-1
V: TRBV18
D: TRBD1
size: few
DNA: TGTGCCAGCTCACCTACAGGGGACACTGAAGCTTTCTTT
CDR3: CASSPTGDTEAFF

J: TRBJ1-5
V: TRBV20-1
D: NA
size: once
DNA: TGCAGTGCTAGTGCTATGGCGACTATGAGAAGTAGTTACGCCCAGCATTTT
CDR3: CSASAMATMRSSYAQHF

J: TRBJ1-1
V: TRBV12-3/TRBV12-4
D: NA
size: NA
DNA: TGTGCCAGCAGTTGGGCAAACACTGAAGCTTTCTTT
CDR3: CASSWANTEAFF

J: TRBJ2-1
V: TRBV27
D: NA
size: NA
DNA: TGTGCCAGCAGTTTAAGGGGCGCTCAGCAGTTCTTC
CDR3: CASSLRGAQQFF

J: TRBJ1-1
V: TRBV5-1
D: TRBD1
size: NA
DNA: TGCGCCAGCAGCTGGGGGACAGGCTCCCGGATCGAGGCTTTCTTT
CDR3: CASSWGTGSRIEAFF

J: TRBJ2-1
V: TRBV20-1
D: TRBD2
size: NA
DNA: TGCAGTGCAACCTCCGGGACTAGCGGTTACAATGAGCAGTTCTTC
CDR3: CSATSGTSGYNEQFF

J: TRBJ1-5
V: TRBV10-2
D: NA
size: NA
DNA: TGCGCCAGCAGTGAGTCGTCCCCCTCTATTTCCAATCAGCCCCAGCATTTT
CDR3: CASSESSPSISNQPQHF

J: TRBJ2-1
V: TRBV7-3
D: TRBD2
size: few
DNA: TGTGCCAGCAGCTTACAGGCGGGAGTGGGATTCAATGAGCAGTTCTTC
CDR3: CASSLQAGVGFNEQFF

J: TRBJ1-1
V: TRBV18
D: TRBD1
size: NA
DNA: TGTGCCAGCTCACCAACGGGACAGGGCGGCATGAACACTGAAGCTTTCTTT
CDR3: CASSPTGQGGMNTEAFF

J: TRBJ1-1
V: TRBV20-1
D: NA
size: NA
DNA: TGCAGTGCTACCCGAGGGGCAGGGCACACTGAAGCTTTCTTT
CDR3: CSATRGAGHTEAFF

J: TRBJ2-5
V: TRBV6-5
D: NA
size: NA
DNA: TGTGCCAGCAGTTACTCCCCAGGGGACCCCCAAGAGACCCAGTACTTC
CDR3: CASSYSPGDPQETQYF

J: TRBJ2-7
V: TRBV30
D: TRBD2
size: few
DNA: TGTGCCTGGAGTGTCAAGGGGAGGGGAGAGCAGTACTTC
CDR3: CAWSVKGRGEQYF

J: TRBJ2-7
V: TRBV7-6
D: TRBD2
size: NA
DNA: TGTGCCAGCAGCTTCGTTGCTAGCGGGAGTCTTAGCTCCTACGAGCAGTACTTC
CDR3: CASSFVASGSLSSYEQYF